This T cell receptor beta chain was captured in a study of identical twins. In its sample, this clonotype was seen a few times. The antigen is not known. Study results and limitations: The authors noted that invariant MAIT and iNKT cells could partly confound zero-insertion analyses. These conclusions were based on statistical analysis (cross-sectional, not following the same donors). Cord blood beta clonotypes that were abundant carried fewer insertions, and memory repertoires showed no such trend.

V dropped 4 bases and J dropped 0; count of bases not matched to a gene: 14. CDR1 and CDR2 (germline): MGHDK, SYGVNS. CDR3 size: 19 residues. Template switching (which added a universal primer site) was used, and cDNA carried unique molecular identifiers. TCRdb re-analysed the 5' RACE reads in MiXCR, keeping a single row per CDR3 protein. The sample holds 450,000 or so distinct CDR3 sequences, around 14% seen once. This sample was shared with a second study, whose subject was yellow fever vaccine responses in identical twins.

This chain joins TRBV25-1 and TRBJ2-7; 11 nucleotides line up with TRBD2. The receptor was derived from a woman under 30 in good health. Sequencing was performed on CD4+ T cells sorted from blood. CDR3 in DNA: TGTGCCAGCAGTGGAGTTCCGATAGCGGGGGGGCCTCCCTCCTACGAGCAGTACTTC. Translating it yields CASSGVPIAGGPPSYEQYF.